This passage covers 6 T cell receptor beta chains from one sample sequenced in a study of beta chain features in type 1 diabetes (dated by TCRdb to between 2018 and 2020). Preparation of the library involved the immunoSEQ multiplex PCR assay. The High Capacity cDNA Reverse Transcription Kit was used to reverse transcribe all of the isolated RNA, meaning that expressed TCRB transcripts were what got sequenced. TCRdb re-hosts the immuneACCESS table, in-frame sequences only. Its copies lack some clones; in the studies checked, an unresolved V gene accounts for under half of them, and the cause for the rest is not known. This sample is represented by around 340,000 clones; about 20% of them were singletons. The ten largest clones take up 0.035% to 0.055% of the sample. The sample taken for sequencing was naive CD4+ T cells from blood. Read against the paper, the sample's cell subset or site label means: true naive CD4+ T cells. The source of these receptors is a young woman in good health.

Here the CDR3 reads CASSFGGSTEAFF. The DNA of the CDR3 is TGTGCCAGCAGCTTTGGTGGGAGCACTGAAGCTTTCTTT. This rearrangement joins TRBV7-3 to TRBJ1-1; no definite D call. CDR1 SGHTA and CDR2 FQGTGA come from the germline V gene. V lost 3 bases and J 4 bases, leaving 9 bases between the germline ends. The CDR3 is made up of 13 amino acids.

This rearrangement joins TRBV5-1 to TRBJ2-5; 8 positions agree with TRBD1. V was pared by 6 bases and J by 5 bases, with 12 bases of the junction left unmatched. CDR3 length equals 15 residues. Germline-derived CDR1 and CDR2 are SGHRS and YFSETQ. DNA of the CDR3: TGCGCCAGCAAGGTCACTGGGCAGGGGGCGGAGACCCAGTACTTC. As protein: CASKVTGQGAETQYF.

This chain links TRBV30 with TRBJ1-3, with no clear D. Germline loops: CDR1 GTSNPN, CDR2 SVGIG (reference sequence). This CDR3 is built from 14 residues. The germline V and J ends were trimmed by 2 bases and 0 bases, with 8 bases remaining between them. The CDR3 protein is CAWSLQASGNTIYF. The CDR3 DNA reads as TGTGCCTGGAGTCTGCAGGCCTCTGGAAACACCATATATTTT.

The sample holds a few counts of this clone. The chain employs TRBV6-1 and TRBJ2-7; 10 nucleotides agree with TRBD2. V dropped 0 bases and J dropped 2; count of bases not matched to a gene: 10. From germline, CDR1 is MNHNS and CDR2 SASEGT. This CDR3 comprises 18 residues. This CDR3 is CASSEAGLAGASAYEQYF. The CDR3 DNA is TGTGCCAGCAGTGAAGCGGGGCTAGCGGGAGCAAGCGCCTACGAGCAGTACTTC.

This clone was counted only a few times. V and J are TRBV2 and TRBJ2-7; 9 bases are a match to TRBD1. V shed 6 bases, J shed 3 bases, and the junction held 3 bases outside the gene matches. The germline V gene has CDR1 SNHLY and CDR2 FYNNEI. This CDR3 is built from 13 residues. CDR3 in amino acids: CASSRDRVYEQYF. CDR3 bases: TGTGCCAGCAGCCGGGACAGGGTCTACGAGCAGTACTTC.

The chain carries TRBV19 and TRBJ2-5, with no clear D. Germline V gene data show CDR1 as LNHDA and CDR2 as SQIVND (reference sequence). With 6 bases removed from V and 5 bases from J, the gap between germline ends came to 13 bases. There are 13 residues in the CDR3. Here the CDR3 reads CASSLQSRETQYF. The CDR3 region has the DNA TGTGCCAGTAGCCTACAGAGTCGGGAGACCCAGTACTTC. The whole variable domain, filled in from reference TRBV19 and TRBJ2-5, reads DGGITQSPKYLFRKEGQNVTLSCEQNLNHDAMYWYRQDPGQGLRLIYYSQIVNDFQKGDIAEGYSVSREKKESFPLTVTSAQKNPTAFYLCASSLQSRETQYFGPGTRLLVL.